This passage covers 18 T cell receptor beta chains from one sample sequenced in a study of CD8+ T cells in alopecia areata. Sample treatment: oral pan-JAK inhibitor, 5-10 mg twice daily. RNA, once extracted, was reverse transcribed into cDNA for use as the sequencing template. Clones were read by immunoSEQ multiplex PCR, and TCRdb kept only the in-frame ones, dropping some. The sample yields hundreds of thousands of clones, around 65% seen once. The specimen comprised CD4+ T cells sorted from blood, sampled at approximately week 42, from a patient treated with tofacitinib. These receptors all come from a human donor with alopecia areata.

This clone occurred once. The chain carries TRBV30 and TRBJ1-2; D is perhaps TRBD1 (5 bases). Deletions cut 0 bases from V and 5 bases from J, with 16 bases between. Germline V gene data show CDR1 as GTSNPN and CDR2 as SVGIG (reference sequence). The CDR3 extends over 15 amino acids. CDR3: CAWSVHQTVLYGYTF. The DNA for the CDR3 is TGTGCCTGGAGTGTACATCAGACAGTCTTATATGGCTACACCTTC.

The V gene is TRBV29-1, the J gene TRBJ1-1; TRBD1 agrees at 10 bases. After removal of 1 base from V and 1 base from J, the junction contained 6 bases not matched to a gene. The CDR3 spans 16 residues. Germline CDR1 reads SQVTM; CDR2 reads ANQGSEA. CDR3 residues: CSVEGDRGVWNTEAFF. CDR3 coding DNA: TGCAGCGTTGAAGGGGACAGGGGAGTTTGGAACACTGAAGCTTTCTTT.

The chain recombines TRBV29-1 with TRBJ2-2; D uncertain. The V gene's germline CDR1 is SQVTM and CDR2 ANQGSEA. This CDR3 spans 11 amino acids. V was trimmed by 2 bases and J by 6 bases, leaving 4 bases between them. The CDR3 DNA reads TGCAGCGTTGAAACCCCCGGGGAGCTGTTTTTT. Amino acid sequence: CSVETPGELFF.

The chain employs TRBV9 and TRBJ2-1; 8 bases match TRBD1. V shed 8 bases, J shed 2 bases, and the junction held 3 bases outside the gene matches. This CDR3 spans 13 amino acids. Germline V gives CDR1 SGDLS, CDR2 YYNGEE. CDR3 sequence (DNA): TGTGCCAGTGGACAGGGACCCTACAATGAGCAGTTCTTC. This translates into CASGQGPYNEQFF. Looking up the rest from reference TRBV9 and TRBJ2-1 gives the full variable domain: DSGVTQTPKHLITATGQRVTLRCSPRSGDLSVYWYQQSLDQGLQFLIQYYNGEERAKGNILERFSAQQFPDLHSELNLSSLELGDSALYFCASGQGPYNEQFFGPGTRLTVL.

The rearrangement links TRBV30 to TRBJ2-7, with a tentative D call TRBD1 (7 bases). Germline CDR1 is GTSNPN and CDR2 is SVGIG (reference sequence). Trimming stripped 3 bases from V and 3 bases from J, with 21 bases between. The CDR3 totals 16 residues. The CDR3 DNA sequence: TGTGCCTGGAGAGGGGACCAGGGGGGAGCCATCTACGAGCAGTACTTC. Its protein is CAWRGDQGGAIYEQYF. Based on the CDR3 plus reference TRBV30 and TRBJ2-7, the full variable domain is SQTIHQWPATLVQPVGSPLSLECTVEGTSNPNLYWYRQAAGRGLQLLFYSVGIGQISSEVPQNLSASRPQDRQFILSSKKLLLSDSGFYLCAWRGDQGGAIYEQYFGPGTRLTVT.

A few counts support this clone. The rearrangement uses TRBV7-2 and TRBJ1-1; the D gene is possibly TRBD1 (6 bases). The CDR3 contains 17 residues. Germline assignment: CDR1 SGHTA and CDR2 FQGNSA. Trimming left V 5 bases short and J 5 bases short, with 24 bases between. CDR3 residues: CASSLLGGGNAPTEAFF. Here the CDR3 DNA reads TGTGCCAGCAGCCTCCTTGGTGGGGGCAATGCCCCAACTGAAGCTTTCTTT.

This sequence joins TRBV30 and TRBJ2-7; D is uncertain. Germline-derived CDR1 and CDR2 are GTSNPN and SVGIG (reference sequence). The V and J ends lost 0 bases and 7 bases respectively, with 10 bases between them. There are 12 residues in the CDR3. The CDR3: CAWSVLGVEQYF. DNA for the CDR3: TGTGCCTGGAGTGTACTTGGAGTTGAGCAGTACTTC.

The CDR3 DNA reads as TGCGCCAGCAACCCGGGACCCGGGGGGCCCCAGCATTTT. This encodes CASNPGPGGPQHF. The chain couples TRBV10-2 to TRBJ1-5; tentative D call: TRBD1 (5 bases). There are 13 residues in the CDR3. The germline gives CDR1 WSHSY, CDR2 SAAADI. Trimming cost V 7 bases and J 9 bases, with 16 bases left between them.

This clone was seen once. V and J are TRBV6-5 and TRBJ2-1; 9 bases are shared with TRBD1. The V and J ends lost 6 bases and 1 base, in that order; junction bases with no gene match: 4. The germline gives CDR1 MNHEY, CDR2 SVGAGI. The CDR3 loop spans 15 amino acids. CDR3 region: CASRRTGVSYNEQFF. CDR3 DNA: TGTGCCAGCAGACGGACAGGGGTTTCCTACAATGAGCAGTTCTTC.

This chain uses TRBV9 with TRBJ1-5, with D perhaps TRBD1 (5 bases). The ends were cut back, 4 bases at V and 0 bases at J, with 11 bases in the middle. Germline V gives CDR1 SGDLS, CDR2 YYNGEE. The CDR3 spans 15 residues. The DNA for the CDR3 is TGTGCCAGCAGCCCGGGGGGTATTAGCAATCAGCCCCAGCATTTT. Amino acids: CASSPGGISNQPQHF.

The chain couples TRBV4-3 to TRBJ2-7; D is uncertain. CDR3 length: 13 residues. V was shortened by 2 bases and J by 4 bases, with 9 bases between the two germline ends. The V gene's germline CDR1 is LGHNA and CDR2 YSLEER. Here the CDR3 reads CASSQNTNYEQYF. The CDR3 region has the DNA TGCGCCAGCAGCCAAAACACTAATTACGAGCAGTACTTC.

CDR3 DNA sequence: TGTGCCAGCAGCTTAGTGGGGACCGGGCGGTTCGGCTACACCTTC. Protein sequence: CASSLVGTGRFGYTF. The chain has TRBV7-2 and TRBJ1-2, with a weak D call TRBD1 (5 bases). V was trimmed by 1 base and J by 8 bases, leaving 17 bases between them. The germline CDR1 and CDR2 sequences are SGHTA and FQGNSA. The CDR3 totals 15 residues.

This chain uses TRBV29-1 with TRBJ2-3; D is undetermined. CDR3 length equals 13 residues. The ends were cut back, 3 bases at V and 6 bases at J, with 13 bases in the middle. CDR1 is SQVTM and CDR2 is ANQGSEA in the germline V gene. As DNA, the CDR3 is TGCAGCGTTGATCTGGGTGGGGATGATACGCAGTATTTT. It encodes CSVDLGGDDTQYF.

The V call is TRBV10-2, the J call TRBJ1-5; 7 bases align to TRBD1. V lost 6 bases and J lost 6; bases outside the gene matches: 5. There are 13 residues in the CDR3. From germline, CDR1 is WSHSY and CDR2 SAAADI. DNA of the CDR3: TGCGCCAGCAGCGCCACAGGGGTTCAGCCCCAGCATTTT. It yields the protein CASSATGVQPQHF.

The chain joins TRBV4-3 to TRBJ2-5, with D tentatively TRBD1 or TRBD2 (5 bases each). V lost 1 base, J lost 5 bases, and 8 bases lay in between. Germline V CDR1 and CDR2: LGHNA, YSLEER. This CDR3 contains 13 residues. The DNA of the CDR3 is TGCGCCAGCAGCCAAGTGGGGGAGGAGACCCAGTACTTC. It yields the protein CASSQVGEETQYF.

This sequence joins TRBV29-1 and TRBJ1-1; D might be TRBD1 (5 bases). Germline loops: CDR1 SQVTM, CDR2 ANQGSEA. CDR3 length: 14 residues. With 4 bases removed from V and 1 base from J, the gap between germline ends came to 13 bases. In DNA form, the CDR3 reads TGCAGCGTTGGCCCTCGAGGGGCGAACACTGAAGCTTTCTTT. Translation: CSVGPRGANTEAFF. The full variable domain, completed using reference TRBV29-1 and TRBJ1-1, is SAVISQKPSRDICQRGTSLTIQCQVDSQVTMMFWYRQQPGQSLTLIATANQGSEATYESGFVIDKFPISRPNLTFSTLTVSNMSPEDSSIYLCSVGPRGANTEAFFGQGTRLTVV.

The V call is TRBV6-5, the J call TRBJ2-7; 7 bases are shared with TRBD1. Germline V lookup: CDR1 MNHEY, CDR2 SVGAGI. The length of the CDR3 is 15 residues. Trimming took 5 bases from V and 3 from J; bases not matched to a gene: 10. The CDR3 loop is CASSIPGTADYEQYF. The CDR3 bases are TGTGCCAGCAGTATTCCCGGGACAGCGGACTACGAGCAGTACTTC.

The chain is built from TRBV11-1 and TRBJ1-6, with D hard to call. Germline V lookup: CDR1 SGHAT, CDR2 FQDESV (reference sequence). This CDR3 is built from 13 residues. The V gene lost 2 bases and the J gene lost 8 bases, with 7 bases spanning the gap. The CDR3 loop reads CASSLFGDSPLHF. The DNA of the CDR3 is TGTGCCAGCAGCTTATTTGGAGATTCACCCCTCCACTTT.